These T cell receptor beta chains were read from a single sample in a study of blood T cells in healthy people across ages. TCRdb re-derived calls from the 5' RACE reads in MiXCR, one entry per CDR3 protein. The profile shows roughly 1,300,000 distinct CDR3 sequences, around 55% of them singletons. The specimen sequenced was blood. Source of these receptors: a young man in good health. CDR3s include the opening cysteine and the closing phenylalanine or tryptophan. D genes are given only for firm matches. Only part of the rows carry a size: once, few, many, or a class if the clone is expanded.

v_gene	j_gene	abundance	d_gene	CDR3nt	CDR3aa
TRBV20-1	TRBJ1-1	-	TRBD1	TGCAGTGCTAGAGATGAAGGGACAGAGACTTACACTGAAGCTTTCTTT	CSARDEGTETYTEAFF
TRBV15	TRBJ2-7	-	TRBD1	TGTGCCACCAGCAGGACCGGGACAGGGTACCACGAGCAGTACTTC	CATSRTGTGYHEQYF
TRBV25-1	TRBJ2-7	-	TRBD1	TGTGCCTCTGGACAGGAGCACCCCTACGAGCAGTACTTC	CASGQEHPYEQYF
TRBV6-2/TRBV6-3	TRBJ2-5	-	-	TGTGCCAGCAGTCCCGACGGGACCCCGCAAGAGACCCAGTACTTC	CASSPDGTPQETQYF
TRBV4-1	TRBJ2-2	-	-	TGCGCCAGCAGCCAGATAGATGCAGGGGAGCTGTTTTTT	CASSQIDAGELFF
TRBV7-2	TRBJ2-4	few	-	TGTGCCAGCAGCTTACTTGGGGGCGAAAACATTCAGTACTTC	CASSLLGGENIQYF
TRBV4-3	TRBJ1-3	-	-	TGCGCCAGCAGCCAAGATAGTAAGAGCTCTGAAAACACCATATATTTT	CASSQDSKSSENTIYF
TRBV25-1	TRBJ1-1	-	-	TGTGCCAGCAGGCTGAGATCGGAGACTGAAGCTTTCTTT	CASRLRSETEAFF
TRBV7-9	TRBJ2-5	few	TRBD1	TGTGCCGGAGACTTGGGGGACAGTTATCAAGAGACCCAGTACTTC	CAGDLGDSYQETQYF
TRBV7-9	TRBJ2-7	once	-	TGTGCCAGCAGCTTATCCCGGGACCTGAGCTCCTACGAGCAGTACTTC	CASSLSRDLSSYEQYF
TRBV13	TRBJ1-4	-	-	TGTGCCAGCAGCGAACGCGACAGCTTTAATGAAAAACTGTTTTTT	CASSERDSFNEKLFF
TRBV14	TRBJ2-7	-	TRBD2	TGTGCCAGCAGCCAGGGGACTACACGGGACTGGGCCTACGAGCAGTACTTC	CASSQGTTRDWAYEQYF
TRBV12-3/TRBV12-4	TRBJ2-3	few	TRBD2	TGTGCCAGCAGGTGGACTAGCGGGGGGACAGATACGCAGTATTTT	CASRWTSGGTDTQYF
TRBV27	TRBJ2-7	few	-	TGTGCCAGCAGTTTCGACACGGGCTACGAGCAGTACTTC	CASSFDTGYEQYF
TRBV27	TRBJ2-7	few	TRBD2	TGTGCCAGCGGCTCCCTTCCCGGGACTAGCGGGAACGTATTAGCCTACGAGCAGTACTTC	CASGSLPGTSGNVLAYEQYF
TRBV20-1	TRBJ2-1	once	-	TGCAGTGCTAGAGGGGGTCAGGGCAATGAGCAGTTCTTC	CSARGGQGNEQFF
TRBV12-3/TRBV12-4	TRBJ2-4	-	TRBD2	TGTGCCAGCAGTTTTCTGACTAGCGGGGCTAAAAACATTCAGTACTTC	CASSFLTSGAKNIQYF
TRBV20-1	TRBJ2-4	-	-	TGCAGTGCCCCCGACCGAGGGGGAGGCAAGTACTTC	CSAPDRGGGKYF
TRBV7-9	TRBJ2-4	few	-	TGTGCCAGCAGTTTAGTTGAAAACATTCAGTACTTC	CASSLVENIQYF
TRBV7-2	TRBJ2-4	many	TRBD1	TGTGCCAGCAGCGACCGGGACAGAGCCAAAAACATTCAGTACTTC	CASSDRDRAKNIQYF
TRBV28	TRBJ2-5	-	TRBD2	TGTGCCAGCAGTTTCGTCGGGGGGGTAGAGACCCAGTACTTC	CASSFVGGVETQYF
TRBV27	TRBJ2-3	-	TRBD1	TGTGCCAGCAGTTCCAAAAGACAGGGGGCGCGGGATACGCAGTATTTT	CASSSKRQGARDTQYF
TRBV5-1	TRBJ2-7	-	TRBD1	TGCGCCAGCAAGGCCATTACAGGGGCGTCCTCCTCCTACGAGCAGTACTTC	CASKAITGASSSYEQYF
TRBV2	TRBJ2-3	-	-	TGTGCCAGCAGTGAAAGCTCTTCTAGCACAGATACGCAGTATTTT	CASSESSSSTDTQYF
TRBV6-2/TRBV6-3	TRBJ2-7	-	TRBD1	TGTGCCATAAGCCGGGACAGGTCTTCCTACGAGCAGTACTTC	CAISRDRSSYEQYF
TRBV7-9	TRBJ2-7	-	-	TGTGCCAGCAGCTCTAGTAGGGAGTCCTACGAGCAGTACTTC	CASSSSRESYEQYF
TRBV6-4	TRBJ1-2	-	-	TGTGCCAGCAGTGACAGGGAGGAATTCGAAGGCTACACCTTC	CASSDREEFEGYTF
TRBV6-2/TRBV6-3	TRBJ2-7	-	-	TGTGCCAGCAGTTACTCGGCAGAGTTCTACGAGCAGTACTTC	CASSYSAEFYEQYF
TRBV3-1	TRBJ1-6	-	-	TGTGCCAGCAGCCAAGAAACAGGGCAATATTCACCCCTCCACTTT	CASSQETGQYSPLHF
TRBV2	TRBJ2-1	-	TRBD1	TGTGCCAGCAAAACCGGGACAGGGCTGGTTGAGCAGTTCTTC	CASKTGTGLVEQFF
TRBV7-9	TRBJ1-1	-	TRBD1	TGTGCCAGCAGCTTAGTCCCCAGCAGGGGGTCTGAAGCTTTCTTT	CASSLVPSRGSEAFF
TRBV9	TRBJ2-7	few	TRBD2	TGTGCCAGCAGCTCCCCGTCGGGAGGTTCGATGAAGTACTTC	CASSSPSGGSMKYF
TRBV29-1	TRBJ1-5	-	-	TGCAGCGTTCGCCCAGGGGACGGTCAGCCCCAGCATTTT	CSVRPGDGQPQHF
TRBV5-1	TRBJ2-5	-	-	TGCGCCAGCAGCTTATTAGGGGGAGCCAATCAGGATGAGCAGTACTTC	CASSLLGGANQDEQYF
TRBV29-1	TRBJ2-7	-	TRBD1	TGCAGCGTTGCAGGGGGCCTGGGGTCCTACGAGCAGTACTTC	CSVAGGLGSYEQYF
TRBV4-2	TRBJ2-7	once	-	TGTGCCAGCAGCCAAAGAAACTTATACTACGAGCAGTACTTC	CASSQRNLYYEQYF
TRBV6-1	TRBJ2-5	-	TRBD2	TGTGCCAGCAGTGACGGGACTAGCTTTTCCCAAGAGACCCAGTACTTC	CASSDGTSFSQETQYF
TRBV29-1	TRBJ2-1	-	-	TGCAGCACCCGGGGCCTTTATGAGCAGTTCTTC	CSTRGLYEQFF
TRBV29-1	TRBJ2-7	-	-	TGCAGCGTTGAGGGAGGGGGGGACTCCTACGAGCAGTACTTC	CSVEGGGDSYEQYF
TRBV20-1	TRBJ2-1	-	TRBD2	TGCAGTGCTAGTTTAAAAAGGGAGGGTGAGCAGTTCTTC	CSASLKREGEQFF
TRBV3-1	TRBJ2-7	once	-	TGTGCCAGCAACACCCGGGACGGAAGCTCCTACGAGCAGTACTTC	CASNTRDGSSYEQYF
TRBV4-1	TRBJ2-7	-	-	TGCGCCAGCAGCCAAGAGAGAAGCGCCAACTACGAGCAGTACTTC	CASSQERSANYEQYF
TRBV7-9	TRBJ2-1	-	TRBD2	TGTGCCAGCAGCTTAGCTCAACCACTAGCGCAGACCTACAATGAGCAGTTCTTC	CASSLAQPLAQTYNEQFF
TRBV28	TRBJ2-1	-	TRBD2	TGTGCCAGCAGTCTACCGGGACTAGCGGGACTTAATGAGCAGTTCTTC	CASSLPGLAGLNEQFF
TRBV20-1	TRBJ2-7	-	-	TGCAGTGCTAGGGCTTTAGTGGGACACGCCCGCCTGATGAGATACGAGCAGTACTTC	CSARALVGHARLMRYEQYF
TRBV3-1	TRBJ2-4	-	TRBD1	TGTGCCAGCAGCCGCCAGGGGGTACTGGCCAAAAACATTCAGTACTTC	CASSRQGVLAKNIQYF
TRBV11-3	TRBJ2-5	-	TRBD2	TGTGCCAGCAGCTTAGGGTGGGGACTAGCGGGGTCCTACAATGAGCAGTACTTC	CASSLGWGLAGSYNEQYF
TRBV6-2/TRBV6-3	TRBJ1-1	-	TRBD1	TGTGCCAGCAGTGACCTGGGACAGCGGAACACTGAAGCTTTCTTT	CASSDLGQRNTEAFF
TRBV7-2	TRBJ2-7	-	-	TGTGCCAGCAGCTTAGTGTCAGGGGAGGCTTACGAGCAGTACTTC	CASSLVSGEAYEQYF
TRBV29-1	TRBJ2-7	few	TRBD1	TGCAGCGTTGACCTGGGTGGGACAGGTAACGAGCAGTACTTC	CSVDLGGTGNEQYF
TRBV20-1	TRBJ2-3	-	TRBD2	TGCAGTGCTAGGGGGCTAGCGGATATCACGGATACGCAGTATTTT	CSARGLADITDTQYF
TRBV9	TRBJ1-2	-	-	TGTGCCAGCAGCGCGGTAGGGTTCAGGACGGACTATGGCTACACCTTC	CASSAVGFRTDYGYTF
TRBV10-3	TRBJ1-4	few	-	TGTGCCATCAGTGAGCCCGGGACGGTGAATGAAAAACTGTTTTTT	CAISEPGTVNEKLFF
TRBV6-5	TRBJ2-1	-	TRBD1	TGTGCCAGCAGTTGGGGACAGGGGAACAATGAGCAGTTCTTC	CASSWGQGNNEQFF
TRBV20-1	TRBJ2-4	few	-	TGCAGTGCTAGTCGGGGCAGCCTAGCCAAAAACATTCAGTACTTC	CSASRGSLAKNIQYF